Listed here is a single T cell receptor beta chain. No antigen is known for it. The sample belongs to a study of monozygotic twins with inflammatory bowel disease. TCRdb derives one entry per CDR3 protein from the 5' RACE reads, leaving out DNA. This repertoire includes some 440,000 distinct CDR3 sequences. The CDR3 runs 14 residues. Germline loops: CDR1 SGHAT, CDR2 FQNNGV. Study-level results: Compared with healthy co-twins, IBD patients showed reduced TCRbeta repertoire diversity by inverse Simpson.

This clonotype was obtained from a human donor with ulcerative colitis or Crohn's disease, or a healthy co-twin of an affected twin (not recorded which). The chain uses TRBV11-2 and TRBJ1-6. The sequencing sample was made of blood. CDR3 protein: CASSPTEFNSPLHF.